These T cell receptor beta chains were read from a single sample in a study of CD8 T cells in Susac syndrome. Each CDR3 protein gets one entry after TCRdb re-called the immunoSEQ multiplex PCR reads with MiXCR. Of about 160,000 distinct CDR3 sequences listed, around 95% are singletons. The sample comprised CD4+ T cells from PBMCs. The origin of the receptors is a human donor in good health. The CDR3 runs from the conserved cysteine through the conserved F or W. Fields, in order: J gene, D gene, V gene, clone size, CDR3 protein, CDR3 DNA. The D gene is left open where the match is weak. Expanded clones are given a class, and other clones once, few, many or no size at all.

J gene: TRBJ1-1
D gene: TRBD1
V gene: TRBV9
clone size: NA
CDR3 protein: CASSVPPKDRGYTEAFF
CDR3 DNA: TGTGCCAGCAGCGTACCTCCCAAGGACAGGGGGTACACTGAAGCTTTCTTT

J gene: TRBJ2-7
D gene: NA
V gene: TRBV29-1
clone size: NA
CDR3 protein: CSVVTWDFKGSYEQYF
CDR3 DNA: TGCAGCGTTGTGACCTGGGACTTCAAAGGCTCCTACGAGCAGTACTTC

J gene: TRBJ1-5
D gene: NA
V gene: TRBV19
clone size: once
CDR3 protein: CASNQGEYQPQHF
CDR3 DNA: TGTGCCAGTAATCAAGGGGAGTATCAGCCCCAGCATTTT

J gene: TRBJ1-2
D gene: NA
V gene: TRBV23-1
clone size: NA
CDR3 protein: CASSQSSTALRDYGYTF
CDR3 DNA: TGCGCCAGCAGTCAATCGAGTACAGCGCTGAGAGACTATGGCTACACCTTC

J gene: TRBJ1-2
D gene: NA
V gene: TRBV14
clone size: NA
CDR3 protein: CASSQDRGYYGYTF
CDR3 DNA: TGTGCCAGCAGCCAAGATAGAGGTTACTATGGCTACACCTTC

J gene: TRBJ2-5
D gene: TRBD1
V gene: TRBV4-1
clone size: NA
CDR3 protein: CASSRQQGAGETQYF
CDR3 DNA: TGCGCCAGCAGCCGACAACAGGGGGCCGGGGAGACCCAGTACTTC

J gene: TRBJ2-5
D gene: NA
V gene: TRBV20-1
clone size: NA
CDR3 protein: CSASLQTGETQYF
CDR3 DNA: TGCAGTGCTTCTCTCCAAACCGGGGAGACCCAGTACTTC

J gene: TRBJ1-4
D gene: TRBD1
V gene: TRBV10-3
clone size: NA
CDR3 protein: CAISEPVRGQAEREKLFF
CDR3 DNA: TGTGCCATCAGTGAGCCAGTGAGGGGACAGGCCGAGAGAGAAAAACTGTTTTTT

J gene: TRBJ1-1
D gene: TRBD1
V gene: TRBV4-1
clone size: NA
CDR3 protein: CASSPGQAKNTEAFF
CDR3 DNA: TGCGCCAGCAGCCCGGGACAGGCTAAGAACACTGAAGCTTTCTTT

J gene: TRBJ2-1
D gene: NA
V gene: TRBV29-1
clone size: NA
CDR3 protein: CSVELPGLQFF
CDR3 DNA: TGCAGCGTTGAACTCCCGGGCCTCCAGTTCTTC

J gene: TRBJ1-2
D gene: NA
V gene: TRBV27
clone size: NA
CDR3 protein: CASSPLDGSYGYTF
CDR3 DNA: TGTGCCAGCAGTCCCTTGGACGGGTCCTATGGCTACACCTTC

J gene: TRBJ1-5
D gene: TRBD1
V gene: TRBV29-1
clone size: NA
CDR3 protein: CSVGGQGDQPQHF
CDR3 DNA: TGCAGCGTTGGAGGGCAGGGGGATCAGCCCCAGCATTTT

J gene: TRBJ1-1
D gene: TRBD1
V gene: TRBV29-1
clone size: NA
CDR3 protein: CSGGQVNTEAFF
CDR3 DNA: TGCAGCGGGGGACAGGTGAACACTGAAGCTTTCTTT

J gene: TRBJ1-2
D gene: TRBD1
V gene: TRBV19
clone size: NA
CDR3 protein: CASSGTAGQGYGYTF
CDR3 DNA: TGTGCCAGCAGTGGGACGGCGGGACAGGGCTATGGCTACACCTTC

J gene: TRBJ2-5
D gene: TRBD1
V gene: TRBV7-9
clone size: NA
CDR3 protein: CASSEGQTLRETQYF
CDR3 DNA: TGTGCCAGCAGCGAGGGACAGACCCTCCGAGAGACCCAGTACTTC

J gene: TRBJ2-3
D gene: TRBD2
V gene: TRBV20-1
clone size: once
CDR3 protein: CSAPTSGTTDTQYF
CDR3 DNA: TGCAGTGCTCCTACTAGCGGGACCACAGATACGCAGTATTTT

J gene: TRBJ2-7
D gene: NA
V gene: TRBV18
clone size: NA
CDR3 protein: CASSPGWTEVGEQYF
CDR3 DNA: TGTGCCAGCTCACCGGGGTGGACGGAGGTGGGCGAGCAGTACTTC

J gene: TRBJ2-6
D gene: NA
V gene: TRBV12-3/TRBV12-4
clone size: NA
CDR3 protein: CATRVGANVLTF
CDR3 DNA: TGTGCTACCCGCGTTGGGGCCAACGTCCTGACTTTC

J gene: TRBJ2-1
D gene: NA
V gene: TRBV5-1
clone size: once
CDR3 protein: CASRTQTGGDEQFF
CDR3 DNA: TGCGCCAGCAGGACGCAAACGGGGGGCGATGAGCAGTTCTTC